Listed below are T cell receptor beta chains from one sample, sequenced in a study of blood T cell repertoires in COVID-19. Only in-frame clones appear in the TCRdb table, and some are missing; sequencing was by immunoSEQ multiplex PCR. The data hold 45,000 to 70,000 clones, with 82% observed a single time. The specimen sequenced was peripheral blood. These receptors all come from a woman aged 60-75 years with acute or convalescent COVID-19. CDR3s include the opening cysteine and the closing phenylalanine or tryptophan. The D gene is left open where the match is weak. The size of a clone is reported for some rows only, either as once, few or many, or as a class for expanded clones.

v_gene	j_gene	d_gene	abundance	CDR3nt	CDR3aa
TRBV6-5	TRBJ1-5	.	.	TGTGCCAGCACCCTAGGGGGGGATCAGCCCCAGCATTTT	CASTLGGDQPQHF
TRBV30	TRBJ1-5	.	.	TGTGCCTGGAGTCGGGGGAACAATCAGCCCCAGCATTTT	CAWSRGNNQPQHF
TRBV18	TRBJ2-3	TRBD2	.	TGTGCCAGCTCACCCTTGAGAGGGGAGGGAGATACGCAGTATTTT	CASSPLRGEGDTQYF
TRBV6-2/TRBV6-3	TRBJ1-5	.	.	TGTGCCAGCAGCGCATACAGGTCAGGGGCTATCGACCCCCAGCATTTT	CASSAYRSGAIDPQHF
TRBV6-2/TRBV6-3	TRBJ1-3	TRBD1	few	TGTGCCAGCAGTTACTCGACAGGGGCAACTGGAAACACCATATATTTT	CASSYSTGATGNTIYF
TRBV5-1	TRBJ2-1	.	.	TGCGCCAGCAGCTTGGGTCAGGGCTCCTACAATGAGCAGTTCTTC	CASSLGQGSYNEQFF
TRBV6-5	TRBJ2-2	TRBD2	.	TGTGCCAGCAGGTCGACTAGCGGGTCCACCGGGGAGCTGTTTTTT	CASRSTSGSTGELFF
TRBV10-1	TRBJ2-1	TRBD2	few	TGCGCCAGCAGTACTAGCGGGTACAATGAGCAGTTCTTC	CASSTSGYNEQFF
TRBV14	TRBJ2-3	.	once	TGTGCCAGCAGCCAAGGGGGCGGGGCCCGCACAGATACGCAGTATTTT	CASSQGGGARTDTQYF
TRBV7-2	TRBJ1-1	.	.	TGTGCCAGCAGCTCGGGCGGGGCCAGGCGGAACACTGAAGCTTTCTTT	CASSSGGARRNTEAFF
TRBV29-1	TRBJ1-2	.	few	TGCAGCGCCCGGACCGGGGGTAATTATGGCTACACCTTC	CSARTGGNYGYTF
TRBV5-1	TRBJ1-3	TRBD1	.	TGCGCCAGCAGCTCCACAGGGGTGGGAAACACCATATATTTT	CASSSTGVGNTIYF
TRBV7-9	TRBJ1-5	.	.	TGTGCCAGCAGCTTAGACATCCGGCCGGAGGCCCAGCATTTT	CASSLDIRPEAQHF
TRBV7-9	TRBJ1-1	.	.	TGTGCCAGCAGCCCGACGACCGGGACTGAAGCTTTCTTT	CASSPTTGTEAFF
TRBV5-1	TRBJ2-2	.	.	TGCGCCAGCAGCTTGGCAGGGGTGGACACCGGGGAGCTGTTTTTT	CASSLAGVDTGELFF
TRBV18	TRBJ2-2	TRBD2	.	TGTGCCAGCTCACTAACTAGCGGGGGACTCACCGGGGAGCTGTTTTTT	CASSLTSGGLTGELFF
TRBV29-1	TRBJ2-3	.	.	TGCAGCGTTGACCCGACAAGCACAGATACGCAGTATTTT	CSVDPTSTDTQYF
TRBV18	TRBJ1-6	.	.	TGTGCCAGCTCACCCCTACAGGGTAGAAATTCACCCCTCCACTTT	CASSPLQGRNSPLHF
TRBV5-4	TRBJ2-3	TRBD2	.	TGTGCCAGCGGCCGGGCTAGCGGATCGACAGATACGCAGTATTTT	CASGRASGSTDTQYF
TRBV5-1	TRBJ1-6	TRBD1	.	TGCGCCAGCAGCTTAGGACAGGGGTATAATTCACCCCTCCACTTT	CASSLGQGYNSPLHF
TRBV5-4	TRBJ2-7	.	.	TGTGCCAGCAGCCTTCTAACGACAGGTATATCCTACGAGCAGTACTTC	CASSLLTTGISYEQYF
TRBV11-2	TRBJ2-4	TRBD2	few	TGTGCCAGCAGCTTAGCAGTTGGGCGGGGGGCCAACATTCAGTACTTC	CASSLAVGRGANIQYF
TRBV9	TRBJ2-7	.	.	TGTGCCAGCAGCGTAGGGAGGGACCACGAGCAGTACTTC	CASSVGRDHEQYF
TRBV4-3	TRBJ2-6	.	.	TGCGCCAGCAGCCAAGACCTCCAAGGGAGGTACGGGGCCAACGTCCTGACTTTC	CASSQDLQGRYGANVLTF
TRBV3-1/TRBV3-2	TRBJ2-7	TRBD2	.	TGTGCCAGCAGCCGTACTAGCGGGGGGGCCTCCTACGAGCAGTACTTC	CASSRTSGGASYEQYF
TRBV6-2/TRBV6-3	TRBJ2-7	TRBD1	.	TGTGCCAGCAGTTGGGACAGGGGTTTCGAGCAGTACTTC	CASSWDRGFEQYF
TRBV5-1	TRBJ1-4	TRBD1	.	TGCGCCAGCAGCTTGGGAGGGGGCGATGAAAAACTGTTTTTT	CASSLGGGDEKLFF